This T cell receptor (beta chain) was obtained from a study of PD-1 blockade in classical Hodgkin lymphoma. Study results and limitations: Complete responders possessed baseline diversity comparable to newly diagnosed patients. By C4D1, CD4+ diversity increased significantly, especially in complete responders. Excluded were patients who started nivolumab under 1 year after ASCT, a group that had lower diversity. Newly diagnosed patients reportedly trailed healthy donors in baseline TCR diversity.

The data were produced by immunoSEQ multiplex PCR, yet TCRdb's version contains in-frame clones alone and is incomplete. Of roughly 140,000 clones in the sample, approximately 81% were seen once. Regarding this clone: The antigen is undetermined.

V gave up 6 bases and J gave up 5 bases; unmatched junction bases: 8. This CDR3 is 15 amino acids long. CDR1 is SNHLY, CDR2 FYNNEI, per germline. Each patient relapsed following autologous stem cell transplantation, and prior brentuximab vedotin exposure differed. The source was peripheral blood mononuclear cells (PBMCs), collected before the second cycle of nivolumab. The sequence derives from a human donor with classical Hodgkin lymphoma. J is TRBJ1-4 and V is TRBV2, with 8 bases aligning to TRBD1. As DNA, the CDR3 is TGTGCCAGCAGAGAGAGGACAGGGAGAAATGAAAAACTGTTTTTT. As protein: CASRERTGRNEKLFF.